This entry is about one TCR beta chain. The antigen is undetermined. One end of the junction does not line up with germline, which may come from a read error. TCRdb reanalysed the reads using MiXCR and keeps one entry per CDR3 protein. This repertoire shows some 700,000 distinct CDR3 sequences, 30% to 35% found once; its top ten account for roughly 18%. This sample is drawn from a study of T cell repertoires in cytomegalovirus infection. Turning to the study itself: Well-studied HLA-B-restricted CMV epitopes were used in the study alongside recently identified HLA-C-restricted ones.

Study outcomes and limitations: HLA-C-restricted TCR beta clonotypes specific for CMV led the ex vivo response.

Sequencing used cultured PBMCs, obtained from culture after CMV antigen stimulation. This receptor was taken from a human donor in good health (CMV status not recorded). Some clones in this sample may be carry-over from other donors' samples.

The CDR3 here is CASSDVGYSNQPQHF. The CDR3, as DNA: TGTGCTAGCAGTGATGTAGGTTATAGCAATCAGCCCCAGCATTTT. The V call is TRBV2, the J call TRBJ1-5, with D unresolved. CDR3 size: 15 residues. Germline CDR1 reads SNHLY; CDR2 reads FYNNEI.